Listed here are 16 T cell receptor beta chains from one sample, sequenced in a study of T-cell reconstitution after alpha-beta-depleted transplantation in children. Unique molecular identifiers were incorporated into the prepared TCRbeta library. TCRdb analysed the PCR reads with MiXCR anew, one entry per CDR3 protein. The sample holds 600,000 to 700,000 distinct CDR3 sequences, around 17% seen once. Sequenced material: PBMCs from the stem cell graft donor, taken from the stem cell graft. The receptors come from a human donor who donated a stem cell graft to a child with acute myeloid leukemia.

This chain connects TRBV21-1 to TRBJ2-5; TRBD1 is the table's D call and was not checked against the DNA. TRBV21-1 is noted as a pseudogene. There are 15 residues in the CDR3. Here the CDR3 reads CASSKVRQMQETQYF. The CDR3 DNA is TGTGCCAGCAGCAAAGTGCGACAGATGCAAGAGACCCAGTACTTC.

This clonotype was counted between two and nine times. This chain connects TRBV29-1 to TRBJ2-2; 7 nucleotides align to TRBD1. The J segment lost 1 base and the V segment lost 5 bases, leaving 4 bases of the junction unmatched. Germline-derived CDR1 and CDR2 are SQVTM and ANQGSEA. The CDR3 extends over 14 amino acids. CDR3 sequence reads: CSVRNRGNTGELFF. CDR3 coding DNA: TGCAGCGTTCGGAACAGGGGGAACACCGGGGAGCTGTTTTTT.

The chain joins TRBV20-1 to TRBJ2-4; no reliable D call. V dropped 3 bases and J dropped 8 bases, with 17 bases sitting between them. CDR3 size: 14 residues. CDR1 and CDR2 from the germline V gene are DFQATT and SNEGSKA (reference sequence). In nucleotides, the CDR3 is TGCAGTGCTAGCAGAGGCAGGAGATCGGACATTCAGTACTTC. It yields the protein CSASRGRRSDIQYF.

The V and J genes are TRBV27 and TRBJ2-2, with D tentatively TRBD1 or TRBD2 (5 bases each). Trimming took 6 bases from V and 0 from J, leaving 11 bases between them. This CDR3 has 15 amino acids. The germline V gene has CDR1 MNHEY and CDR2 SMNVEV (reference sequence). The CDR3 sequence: CASRPGPSNTGELFF. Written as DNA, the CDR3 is TGTGCCAGCAGACCGGGACCATCGAACACCGGGGAGCTGTTTTTT.

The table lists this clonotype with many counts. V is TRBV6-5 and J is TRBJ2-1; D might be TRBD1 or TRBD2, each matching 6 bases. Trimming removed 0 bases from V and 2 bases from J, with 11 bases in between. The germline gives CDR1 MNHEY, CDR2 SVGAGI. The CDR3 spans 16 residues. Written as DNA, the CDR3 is TGTGCCAGCAGTTACTCACCGGGGGCGACCTACAATGAGCAGTTCTTC. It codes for CASSYSPGATYNEQFF.

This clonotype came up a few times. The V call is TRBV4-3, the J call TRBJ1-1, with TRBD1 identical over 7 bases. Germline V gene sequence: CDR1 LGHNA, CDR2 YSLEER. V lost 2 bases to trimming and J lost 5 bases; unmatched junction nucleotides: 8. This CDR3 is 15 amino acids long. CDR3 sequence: CASSQSGGRGTEAFF. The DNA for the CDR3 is TGCGCCAGCAGCCAATCGGGGGGCAGGGGGACTGAAGCTTTCTTT.

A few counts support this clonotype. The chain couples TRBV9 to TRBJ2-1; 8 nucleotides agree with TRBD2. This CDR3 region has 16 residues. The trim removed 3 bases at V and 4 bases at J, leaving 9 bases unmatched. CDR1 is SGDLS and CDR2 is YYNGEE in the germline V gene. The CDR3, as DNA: TGTGCCAGCAGCGATGGAGCGGGGGCCGAGTACAATGAGCAGTTCTTC. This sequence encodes CASSDGAGAEYNEQFF.

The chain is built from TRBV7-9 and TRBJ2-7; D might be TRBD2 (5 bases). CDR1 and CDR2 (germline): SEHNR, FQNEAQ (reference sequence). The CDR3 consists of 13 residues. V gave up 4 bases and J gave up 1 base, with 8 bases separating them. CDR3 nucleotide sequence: TGTGCCAGCAGCTCAAGACTATCCTACGAGCAGTACTTC. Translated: CASSSRLSYEQYF.

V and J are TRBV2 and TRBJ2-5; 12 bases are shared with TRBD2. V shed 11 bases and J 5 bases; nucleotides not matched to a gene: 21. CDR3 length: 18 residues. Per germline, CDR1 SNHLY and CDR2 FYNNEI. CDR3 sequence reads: CAFCLALGLAGPRETQYF. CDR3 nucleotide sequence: TGTGCCTTCTGTTTAGCGCTAGGACTAGCGGGGCCAAGGGAGACCCAGTACTTC.

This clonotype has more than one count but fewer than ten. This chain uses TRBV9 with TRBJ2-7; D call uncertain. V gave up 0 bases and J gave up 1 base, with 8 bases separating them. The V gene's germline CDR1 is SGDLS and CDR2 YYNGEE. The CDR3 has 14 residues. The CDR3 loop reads CASSVGPGSYEQYF. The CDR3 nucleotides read TGTGCCAGCAGCGTAGGACCCGGGTCCTACGAGCAGTACTTC.

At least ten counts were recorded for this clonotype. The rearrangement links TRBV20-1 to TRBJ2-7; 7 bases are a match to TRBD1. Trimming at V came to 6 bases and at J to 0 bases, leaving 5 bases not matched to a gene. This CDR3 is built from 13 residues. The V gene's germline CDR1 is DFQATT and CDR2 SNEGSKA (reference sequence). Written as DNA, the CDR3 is TGCAGTGCCACAGGGGAGAGCTCCTACGAGCAGTACGTC. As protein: CSATGESSYEQYV.

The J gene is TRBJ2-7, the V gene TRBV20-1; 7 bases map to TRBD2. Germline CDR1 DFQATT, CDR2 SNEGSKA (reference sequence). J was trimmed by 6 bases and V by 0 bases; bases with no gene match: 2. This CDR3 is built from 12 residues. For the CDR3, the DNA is TGCAGTGCTAGAGATGGACTAGGCGAGCAGTACTTC. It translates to CSARDGLGEQYF.

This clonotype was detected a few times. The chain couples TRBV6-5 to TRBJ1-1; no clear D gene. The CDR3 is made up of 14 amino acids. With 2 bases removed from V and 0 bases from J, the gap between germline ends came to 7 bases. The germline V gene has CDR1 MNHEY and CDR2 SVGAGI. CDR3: CASSYGVMNTEAFF. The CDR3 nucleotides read TGTGCCAGCAGTTACGGGGTGATGAACACTGAAGCTTTCTTT.

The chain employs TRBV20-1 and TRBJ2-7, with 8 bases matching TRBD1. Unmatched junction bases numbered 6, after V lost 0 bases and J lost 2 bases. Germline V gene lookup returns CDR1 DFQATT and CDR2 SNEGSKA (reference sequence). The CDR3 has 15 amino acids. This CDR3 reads CSARDRTGSTYEQYF. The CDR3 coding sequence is TGCAGTGCTAGAGACCGGACAGGGAGCACCTACGAGCAGTACTTC.

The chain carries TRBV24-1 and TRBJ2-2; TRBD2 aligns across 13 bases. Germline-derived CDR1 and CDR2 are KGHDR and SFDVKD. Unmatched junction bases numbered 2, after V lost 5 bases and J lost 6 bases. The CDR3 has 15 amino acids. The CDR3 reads CATSVGLAGAGELFF. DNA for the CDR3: TGTGCCACCAGTGTAGGACTAGCGGGGGCCGGGGAGCTGTTTTTT.

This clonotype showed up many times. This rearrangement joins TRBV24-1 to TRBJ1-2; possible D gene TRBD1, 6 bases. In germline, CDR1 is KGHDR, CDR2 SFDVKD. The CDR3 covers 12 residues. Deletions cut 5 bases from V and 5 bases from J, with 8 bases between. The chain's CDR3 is CATSVTGYGYTF. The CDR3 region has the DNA TGTGCCACCAGTGTCACAGGGTATGGCTACACCTTC.